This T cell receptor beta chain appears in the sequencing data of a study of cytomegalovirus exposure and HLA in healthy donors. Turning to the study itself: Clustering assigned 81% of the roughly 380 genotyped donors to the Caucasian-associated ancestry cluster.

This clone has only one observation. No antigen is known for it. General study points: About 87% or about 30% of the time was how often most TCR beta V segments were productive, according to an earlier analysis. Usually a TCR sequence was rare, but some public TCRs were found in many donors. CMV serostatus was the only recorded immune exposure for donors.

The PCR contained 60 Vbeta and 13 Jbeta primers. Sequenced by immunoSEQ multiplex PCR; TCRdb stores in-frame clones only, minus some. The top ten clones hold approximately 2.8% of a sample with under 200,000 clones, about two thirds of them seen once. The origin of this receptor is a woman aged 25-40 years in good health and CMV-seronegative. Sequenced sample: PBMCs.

DNA of the CDR3: TGTGCCAGCAGCTTATCCCAGGGCGGTCAGCCCCAGCATTTT. It yields the protein CASSLSQGGQPQHF. This rearrangement joins TRBV7-9 to TRBJ1-5; D is perhaps TRBD1 (5 bases). The CDR3 sequence is 14 residues long. CDR1 and CDR2 from the germline V gene are SEHNR and FQNEAQ (reference sequence). Trimming cost V 2 bases and J 6 bases, with 11 bases left between them.